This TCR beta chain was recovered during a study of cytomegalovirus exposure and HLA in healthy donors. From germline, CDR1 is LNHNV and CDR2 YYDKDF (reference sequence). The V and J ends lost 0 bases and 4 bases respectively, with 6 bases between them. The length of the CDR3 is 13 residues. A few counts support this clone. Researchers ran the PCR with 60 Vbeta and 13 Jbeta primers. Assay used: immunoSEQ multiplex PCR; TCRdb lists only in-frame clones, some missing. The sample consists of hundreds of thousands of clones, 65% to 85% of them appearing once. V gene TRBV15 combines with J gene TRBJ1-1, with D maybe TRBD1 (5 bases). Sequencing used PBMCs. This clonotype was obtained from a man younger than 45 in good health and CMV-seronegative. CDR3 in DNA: TGTGCCACCAGCAGAGACAGGGCCACTGAAGCTTTCTTT. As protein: CATSRDRATEAFF.